This passage covers 24 T cell receptor beta chains from one sample sequenced in a study of T-cell reconstitution after alpha-beta-depleted transplantation in children (dated by TCRdb to the mid-2010s). Library preparation employed PCR. Instrument on record: Illumina HiSeq 2500. To normalize quantification of the TCRbeta repertoire, the TCR libraries were built with molecular barcoding that relied on unique molecular identifiers. TCRdb reran the public reads through fastp at Q25 and MiXCR, keeping productive beta chains. Each entry is one CDR3 protein sequence, shown with its most common DNA and genes. The sample has about 980,000 distinct CDR3 sequences on record, about 30% of them singletons. Together, the top ten hold 25% to 35% of the sample. The meaning of the sample's treatment or condition label: allogeneic hematopoietic cell transplantation with graft depleted of TCRalphabeta T cells and CD19 B cells.

Sample: PBMCs, mostly from graft donor cells, taken 360 days after TCRalphabeta/CD19-depleted stem cell transplant. Receptors were obtained from a boy under two years old who had a stem cell transplant for SCID, so the T cells may come from the graft donor.

This clonotype was recorded a few times. The rearrangement links TRBV29-1 to TRBJ1-1; D uncertain. Germline values: CDR1 SQVTM, CDR2 ANQGSEA. This CDR3 is built from 13 residues. Trimming pared 6 bases from V and 3 bases from J, leaving 14 bases between. CDR3 bases: TGCAGCGTCGACCTGGGGAGGGACACTGAAGCTTTCTTT. Protein: CSVDLGRDTEAFF.

The chain is built from TRBV29-1 and TRBJ1-2; a weak D match, TRBD1 (5 bases). Trimming left V 1 base short and J 8 bases short, with 14 bases between. Looked up from germline, CDR1 is SQVTM and CDR2 is ANQGSEA. The CDR3 has 13 residues. Written as DNA, the CDR3 is TGCAGCGTTGAAGGGGGGATGAGGGAAGGCTACACCTTC. Translated, it gives CSVEGGMREGYTF.

V usage is TRBV12-3 or TRBV12-4 and J usage is TRBJ2-1; 8 nucleotides agree with TRBD1. The length of the CDR3 is 14 residues. Trimming at V came to 8 bases and at J to 7 bases, leaving 10 bases not matched to a gene. The CDR3 bases are TGTGCCAGCGGTTATCAGGGGGCGGAAAATGAGCAGTTCTTC. The encoded protein is CASGYQGAENEQFF.

This chain joins TRBV15 and TRBJ2-2; unclear D gene. The germline V gene encodes CDR1 LNHNV and CDR2 YYDKDF (reference sequence). The V end was cut by 1 base, the J end by 3 bases, with 3 bases between. CDR3 length equals 13 residues. The CDR3 nucleotides are TGTGCCACCAGCAGAGGTTACACCGGGGAGCTGTTTTTT. It translates to CATSRGYTGELFF.

This clonotype was counted a few times. The V call is TRBV27, the J call TRBJ1-2; D is unclear. Germline CDR1 is MNHEY and CDR2 is SMNVEV (reference sequence). This CDR3 comprises 13 residues. Trimming removed 3 bases at V and 4 bases at J, with 9 bases between. The DNA for the CDR3 is TGTGCCAGCAGTTTTTTATACGGCTATGGCTACACCTTC. It is translated as CASSFLYGYGYTF.

This rearrangement joins TRBV12-3 or TRBV12-4 to TRBJ1-1; tentative D call: TRBD1 (6 bases). The ends were cut back, 3 bases at V and 1 base at J, with 15 bases in the middle. The CDR3 has 16 amino acids. The CDR3 nucleotides are TGTGCCAGCAGTTTTAGAAGGGGACATCAGAACACTGAAGCTTTCTTT. Translation: CASSFRRGHQNTEAFF.

The chain couples TRBV7-3 to TRBJ2-1; D is unclear. Germline CDR1 reads SGHTA; CDR2 reads FQGTGA. The V end was cut by 4 bases, the J end by 7 bases, with 11 bases between. The CDR3 is 13 amino acids. CDR3 residues: CASSSGLKNEQFF. The CDR3 nucleotides read TGTGCCAGCAGCTCGGGCTTAAAAAATGAGCAGTTCTTC.

Turning to this clonotype: Possible read error: a much larger clone is one base away. V usage is TRBV20-1 and J usage is TRBJ2-7; perhaps TRBD2 as D (5 bases). The CDR3 consists of 13 residues. Trimming cost V 1 base and J 6 bases, with 13 bases left between them. Germline CDR1 is DFQATT and CDR2 is SNEGSKA (reference sequence). The CDR3 region has the DNA TGCAGTGCTAGAGCTGGGTCTGAGGGCGAGCAGTACTTC. Its translation: CSARAGSEGEQYF.

The genes are TRBV4-3 and TRBJ2-3, with a tentative D call TRBD1 (6 bases). Trimming took off 0 bases at V and 2 bases at J, with 12 bases between the two ends. The CDR3 extends over 16 amino acids. Germline values: CDR1 LGHNA, CDR2 YSLEER. CDR3 nucleotide sequence: TGCGCCAGCAGCCAAGATGGCTTGGGGGCCACAGATACGCAGTATTTT. It translates to CASSQDGLGATDTQYF.

The chain uses TRBV12-3 or TRBV12-4 and TRBJ2-5; TRBD1 might be the D (6 bases). V was trimmed by 6 bases and J by 7 bases, leaving 15 bases between them. The CDR3 loop spans 13 amino acids. CDR3 in DNA: TGTGCCAGCAGCCCGACAGGTTCAGGGACCCAGTACTTC. Translated, it gives CASSPTGSGTQYF.

In nucleotides, the CDR3 is TGTGCCAGCAGCGTGAGACCGGGACAGGGGCGGAACACTGAAGCTTTCTTT. Protein product: CASSVRPGQGRNTEAFF. This chain links TRBV5-5 with TRBJ1-1; 10 bases fit TRBD1. Trimming at V came to 4 bases and at J to 1 base, leaving 10 bases not matched to a gene. Germline V gene data show CDR1 as SGHKS and CDR2 as YYEKEE (reference sequence). The CDR3 totals 17 residues.

This clonotype has just a few counts. The chain couples TRBV5-6 to TRBJ2-1; TRBD2 is a possible D gene (6 bases). Germline values: CDR1 SGHDT, CDR2 YYEEEE. The CDR3 contains 14 residues. V was trimmed by 2 bases and J by 9 bases, leaving 15 bases between them. The CDR3 DNA reads TGTGCCAGCAGCTTACCTGGGGGGTACGGTGAGCAGTTCTTC. Its translation is CASSLPGGYGEQFF.

The gene calls are TRBV28 and TRBJ1-1; D not certain. This CDR3 is built from 15 residues. Germline V gene lookup returns CDR1 MDHEN and CDR2 SYDVKM. V was clipped by 2 bases and J by 3 bases, with 13 bases between them. CDR3 protein: CASSLIAPRDTEAFF. CDR3 DNA: TGTGCCAGCAGTTTAATAGCCCCGCGGGACACTGAAGCTTTCTTT.

This clonotype was picked up one time. The rearrangement links TRBV20-1 to TRBJ2-5, with D possibly called TRBD1 or TRBD2 (5 bases each). The length of the CDR3 is 12 residues. V lost 5 bases and J 5 bases, leaving 12 bases between the germline ends. Germline-derived CDR1 and CDR2 are DFQATT and SNEGSKA (reference sequence). The CDR3: CSAGTRRETQYF. DNA of the CDR3: TGCAGTGCTGGGACCCGAAGGGAGACCCAGTACTTC.

The chain is built from TRBV18 and TRBJ2-7; 7 nucleotides align to TRBD1. CDR1 and CDR2 (germline): KGHSH, LQKENI. J lost 3 bases, V lost 4 bases, and 9 bases had no gene match. This CDR3 spans 15 amino acids. In nucleotides, the CDR3 is TGTGCCAGCTCACAACAGACAGGGACCCACTACGAGCAGTACTTC. Its protein is CASSQQTGTHYEQYF. The variable domain in full, with the rest retrieved from reference TRBV18 and TRBJ2-7, is NAGVMQNPRHLVRRRGQEARLRCSPMKGHSHVYWYRQLPEEGLKFMVYLQKENIIDESGMPKERFSAEFPKEGPSILRIQQVVRGDSAAYFCASSQQTGTHYEQYFGPGTRLTVT.

In its sample, this clonotype was seen a few times. The CDR3 reads CATKGDRGDLEFF. CDR3 nucleotides: TGTGCCACCAAGGGTGACAGGGGGGATTTAGAGTTCTTC. The chain combines TRBV2 with TRBJ2-1; 9 nucleotides agree with TRBD1. Per the germline V gene, CDR1 is SNHLY and CDR2 is FYNNEI. V shed 10 bases and J 14 bases; nucleotides not matched to a gene: 15. CDR3 length equals 13 residues.

The gene calls are TRBV6-5 and TRBJ2-4, with D possibly TRBD2 on 6 matching bases. V lost 0 bases, J lost 1 base, and 10 bases lay in between. Germline values: CDR1 MNHEY, CDR2 SVGAGI. The CDR3 runs 16 residues. CDR3 region: CASSYSLAGAKNIQYF. In nucleotides, the CDR3 is TGTGCCAGCAGTTACTCGTTGGCGGGGGCCAAAAACATTCAGTACTTC.

This rearrangement joins TRBV3-1 to TRBJ1-2, with no clear D. The CDR3 is 13 residues long. The V and J ends lost 2 bases and 3 bases respectively, with 7 bases between them. CDR1 and CDR2 from the germline V gene are LGHDT and YNNKEL (reference sequence). The CDR3 DNA sequence: TGTGCCAGCAGCCAATGGGAAGACTATGGCTACACCTTC. Translation: CASSQWEDYGYTF.

The genes are TRBV28 and TRBJ1-3; D is ambiguous. Trimming took 2 bases from V and 0 from J, leaving 8 bases between them. The CDR3 covers 15 residues. Germline lookup yields CDR1 MDHEN and CDR2 SYDVKM. The DNA of the CDR3 is TGTGCCAGCAGTTTACCAGGCTACTCTGGAAACACCATATATTTT. Amino acids: CASSLPGYSGNTIYF. The whole variable domain, filled in from reference TRBV28 and TRBJ1-3, reads DVKVTQSSRYLVKRTGEKVFLECVQDMDHENMFWYRQDPGLGLRLIYFSYDVKMKEKGDIPEGYSVSREKKERFSLILESASTNQTSMYLCASSLPGYSGNTIYFGEGSWLTVV.

This clonotype has only a few counts. The gene calls are TRBV24-1 and TRBJ2-3, with D perhaps given as TRBD1 or TRBD2 (5 bases each). V was cut by 1 base and J by 5 bases, with 9 bases left in between. This CDR3 is built from 14 residues. Germline CDR1 reads KGHDR; CDR2 reads SFDVKD. The CDR3 spells CATSDFQGEDTQYF. CDR3 sequence (DNA): TGTGCCACCAGTGATTTTCAGGGAGAAGATACGCAGTATTTT.

DNA of the CDR3: TGCGCCAGCAGTAACCAGAGGGATGAGCAGTTCTTC. It is translated as CASSNQRDEQFF. V is TRBV23-1 and J is TRBJ2-1; TRBD2 is a possible D gene (5 bases). TRBV23-1 is an ORF, and what it does is uncertain. The CDR3 has 12 amino acids. V was cut by 5 bases and J by 8 bases, with 10 bases left in between.

This clonotype was seen at least ten times. The V and J genes are TRBV12-3 or TRBV12-4 and TRBJ1-1; 8 bases are a match to TRBD1. The CDR3 has 16 amino acids. V gave up 6 bases and J gave up 0 bases; unmatched junction bases: 9. In nucleotides, the CDR3 is TGTGCCAGCAGCGAGCGGACAGGGATTCTGAACACTGAAGCTTTCTTT. Amino acid sequence: CASSERTGILNTEAFF.

The sample holds a few counts of this clonotype. The CDR3 DNA sequence: TGTGCCAGCAGTTACGGGACTAGTCCCCCTGAGCAGTTCTTC. Translation gives CASSYGTSPPEQFF. The chain employs TRBV6-2 or TRBV6-3 and TRBJ2-1, with 8 bases identical to TRBD2. From germline, CDR1 is MNHEY and CDR2 SVGEGT. The CDR3 runs to 14 residues. Trimming at V came to 2 bases and at J to 9 bases, leaving 6 bases not matched to a gene.

This clonotype was counted only a few times. This chain joins TRBV12-3 or TRBV12-4 and TRBJ1-1; D is perhaps TRBD1 (5 bases). CDR3 length: 12 amino acids. Trimming stripped 3 bases from V and 8 bases from J, with 10 bases between. CDR3 amino acids: CASSLGRKEAFF. CDR3 nucleotide sequence: TGTGCCAGCAGTTTGGGGCGGAAAGAAGCTTTCTTT.